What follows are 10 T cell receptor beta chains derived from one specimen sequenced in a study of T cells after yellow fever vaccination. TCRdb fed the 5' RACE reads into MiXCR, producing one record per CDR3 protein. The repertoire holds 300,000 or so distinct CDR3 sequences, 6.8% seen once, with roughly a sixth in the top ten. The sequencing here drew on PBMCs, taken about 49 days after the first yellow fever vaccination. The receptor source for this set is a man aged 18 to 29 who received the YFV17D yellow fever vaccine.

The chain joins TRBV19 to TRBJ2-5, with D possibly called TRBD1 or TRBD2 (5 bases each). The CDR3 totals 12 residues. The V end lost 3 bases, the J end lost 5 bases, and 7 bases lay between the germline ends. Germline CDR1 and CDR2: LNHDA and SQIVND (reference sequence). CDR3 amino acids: CASSIRGETQYF. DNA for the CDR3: TGTGCCAGTAGTATTCGGGGCGAGACCCAGTACTTC.

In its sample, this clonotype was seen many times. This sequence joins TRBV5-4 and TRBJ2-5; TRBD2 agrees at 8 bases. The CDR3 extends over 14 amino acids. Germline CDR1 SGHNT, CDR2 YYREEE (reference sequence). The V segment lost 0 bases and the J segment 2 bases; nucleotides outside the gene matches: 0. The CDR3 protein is CASSLGLAQETQYF. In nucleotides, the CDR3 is TGTGCCAGCAGCTTGGGACTAGCGCAAGAGACCCAGTACTTC.

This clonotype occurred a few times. CDR3 sequence reads: CATSDPASAPGELFF. CDR3 bases: TGTGCCACCAGTGATCCTGCGTCGGCACCAGGGGAGCTGTTTTTT. The rearrangement uses TRBV24-1 and TRBJ2-2; D unclear. CDR1 and CDR2 (germline): KGHDR, SFDVKD. This CDR3 spans 15 amino acids. Trimming pared 3 bases from V and 8 bases from J, leaving 15 bases between.

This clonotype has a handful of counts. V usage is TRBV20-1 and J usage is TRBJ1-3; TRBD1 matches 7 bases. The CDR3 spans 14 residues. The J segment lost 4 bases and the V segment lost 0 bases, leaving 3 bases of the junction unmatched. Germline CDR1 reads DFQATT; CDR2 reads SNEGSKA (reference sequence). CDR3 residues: CSARDSGGGNTIYF. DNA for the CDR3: TGCAGTGCTAGAGATTCAGGGGGAGGAAACACCATATATTTT.

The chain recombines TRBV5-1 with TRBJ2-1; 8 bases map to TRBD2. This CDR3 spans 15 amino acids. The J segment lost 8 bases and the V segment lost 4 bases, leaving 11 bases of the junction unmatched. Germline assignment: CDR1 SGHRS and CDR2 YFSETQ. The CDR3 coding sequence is TGCGCCAGCAGCGCCTCTAGCGGGTACCTCGATGAGCAGTTCTTC. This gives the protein CASSASSGYLDEQFF.

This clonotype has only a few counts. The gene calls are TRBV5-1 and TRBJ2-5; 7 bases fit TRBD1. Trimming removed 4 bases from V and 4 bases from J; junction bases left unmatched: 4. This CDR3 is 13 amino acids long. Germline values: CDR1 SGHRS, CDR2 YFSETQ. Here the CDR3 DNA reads TGCGCCAGCAGCCTACAGGGGCTAGAGACCCAGTACTTC. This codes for CASSLQGLETQYF.

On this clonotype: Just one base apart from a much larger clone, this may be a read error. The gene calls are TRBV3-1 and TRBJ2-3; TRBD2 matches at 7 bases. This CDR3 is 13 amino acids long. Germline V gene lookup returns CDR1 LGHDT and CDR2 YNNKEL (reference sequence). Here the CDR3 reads CASSRSGADTLYF. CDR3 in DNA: TGTGCCAGCAGCCGAAGCGGGGCAGATACGCTGTATTTT.

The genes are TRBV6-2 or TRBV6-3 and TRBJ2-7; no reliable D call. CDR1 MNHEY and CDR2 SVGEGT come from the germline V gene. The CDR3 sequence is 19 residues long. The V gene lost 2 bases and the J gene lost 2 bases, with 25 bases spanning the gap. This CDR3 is CASSYRAGEYDYETYEQYF. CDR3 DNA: TGTGCCAGCAGTTACCGGGCAGGAGAATACGATTATGAAACCTACGAGCAGTACTTC.

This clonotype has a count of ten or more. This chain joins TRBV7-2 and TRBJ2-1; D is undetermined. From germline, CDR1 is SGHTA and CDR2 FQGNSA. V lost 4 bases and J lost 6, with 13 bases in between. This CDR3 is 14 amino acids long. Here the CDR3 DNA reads TGTGCCAGCAGCTCCCGAACCCCTCGCAATGAGCAGTTCTTC. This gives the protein CASSSRTPRNEQFF.

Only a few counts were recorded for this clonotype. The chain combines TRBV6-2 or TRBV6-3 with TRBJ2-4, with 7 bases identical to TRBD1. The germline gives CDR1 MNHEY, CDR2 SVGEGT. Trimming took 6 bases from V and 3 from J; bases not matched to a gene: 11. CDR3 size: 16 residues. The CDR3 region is CASSRPGTADKNIQYF. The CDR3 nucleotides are TGTGCCAGCAGCCGGCCCGGGACAGCTGACAAAAACATTCAGTACTTC.